The rows below give T cell receptor beta chains drawn from one sample of a study of vaccination and CD4 T cells after COVID-19. Each CDR3 protein is one row after TCRdb ran MiXCR on the PCR reads. The table shows about 20,000 distinct CDR3 sequences, with around 55% occurring only once. Their specific antigens are unknown. Source material: CD4+ T cells from blood, cultured in vitro. These receptors were collected from a human donor who had recovered from COVID-19. Both conserved end residues are part of each CDR3. D genes are given only for firm matches. Clone size is not always given. Where it is, it says once, few, many or a class for expanded clones.

clone_size: -
d_call: TRBD1
v_call: TRBV12-3/TRBV12-4
j_call: TRBJ1-2
cdr3_nt: TGTGCCAGCAGTTACGGACAGGGGGGGAACTATGGCTACACCTTC
cdr3_aa: CASSYGQGGNYGYTF

clone_size: -
d_call: -
v_call: TRBV5-4
j_call: TRBJ2-2
cdr3_nt: TGTGCCAGCAGCTTGGCTGAGACTAGGAACACCGGGGAGCTGTTTTTT
cdr3_aa: CASSLAETRNTGELFF

clone_size: -
d_call: -
v_call: TRBV12-3/TRBV12-4
j_call: TRBJ2-5
cdr3_nt: TGTGCCAGCAGTTTTCGGGATTCAGTAACCCAGTACTTC
cdr3_aa: CASSFRDSVTQYF

clone_size: few
d_call: TRBD1
v_call: TRBV20-1
j_call: TRBJ2-2
cdr3_nt: TGCAGTGCTCGACGGACAGGGGGTAACACCGGGGAGCTGTTTTTT
cdr3_aa: CSARRTGGNTGELFF

clone_size: -
d_call: -
v_call: TRBV20-1
j_call: TRBJ1-1
cdr3_nt: TGCAGTGCTAGAGATCGACGGGGAGGTTGGACTGAAGCTTTCTTT
cdr3_aa: CSARDRRGGWTEAFF

clone_size: -
d_call: TRBD2
v_call: TRBV6-5
j_call: TRBJ2-5
cdr3_nt: TGTGCCAGCAGTTACAGCGGGGGGACTCGAGAGACCCAGTACTTC
cdr3_aa: CASSYSGGTRETQYF

clone_size: -
d_call: -
v_call: TRBV27
j_call: TRBJ2-1
cdr3_nt: TGTGCCAGCAGTCCAGGTGTGTACAGGGCCTACAATGAGCAGTTCTTC
cdr3_aa: CASSPGVYRAYNEQFF

clone_size: few
d_call: TRBD1
v_call: TRBV29-1
j_call: TRBJ1-1
cdr3_nt: TGCAGCGTTAGGGACAGGGGAATGAACACTGAAGCTTTCTTT
cdr3_aa: CSVRDRGMNTEAFF

clone_size: -
d_call: TRBD1
v_call: TRBV10-3
j_call: TRBJ1-1
cdr3_nt: TGTGCCATCAGTGACAGGGGGCGGGTGAACACTGAAGCTTTCTTT
cdr3_aa: CAISDRGRVNTEAFF

clone_size: -
d_call: -
v_call: TRBV2
j_call: TRBJ1-1
cdr3_nt: TGTGCCAGCAGTCGTCTCCGGGACGGTGAAGCTTTCTTT
cdr3_aa: CASSRLRDGEAFF

clone_size: -
d_call: -
v_call: TRBV5-1
j_call: TRBJ2-7
cdr3_nt: TGCGCCAGCAGCTTGGCCAGGCAAGGCGAGCAGTACTTC
cdr3_aa: CASSLARQGEQYF

clone_size: -
d_call: -
v_call: TRBV20-1
j_call: TRBJ2-7
cdr3_nt: TGCAGTGCGCACCACACCTACATTGTCGGGACACACGAGCAGTACTTC
cdr3_aa: CSAHHTYIVGTHEQYF

clone_size: -
d_call: -
v_call: TRBV20-1
j_call: TRBJ2-1
cdr3_nt: TGCAGTGCTCATGGGACTTTTATTAATGAGCAGTTCTTC
cdr3_aa: CSAHGTFINEQFF

clone_size: -
d_call: -
v_call: TRBV19
j_call: TRBJ2-5
cdr3_nt: TGTGCCAGTAGTAGATCCGCTAGCACCCCGTACCAAGAGACCCAGTACTTC
cdr3_aa: CASSRSASTPYQETQYF

clone_size: once
d_call: TRBD1
v_call: TRBV2
j_call: TRBJ2-2
cdr3_nt: TGTGCCAGCAGGGACAGGGAGAACACCGGGGAGCTGTTTTTT
cdr3_aa: CASRDRENTGELFF

clone_size: -
d_call: TRBD1
v_call: TRBV27
j_call: TRBJ2-5
cdr3_nt: TGTGCCAGCAGTAAAGACAGGGGGGGACCAGGAACCCAGTACTTC
cdr3_aa: CASSKDRGGPGTQYF

clone_size: once
d_call: -
v_call: TRBV28
j_call: TRBJ2-2
cdr3_nt: TGTGCCAGCAAGACAGGAGGCACCGGGGAGCTGTTTTTT
cdr3_aa: CASKTGGTGELFF

clone_size: few
d_call: TRBD1
v_call: TRBV6-1
j_call: TRBJ1-1
cdr3_nt: TGTGCCAGCACCCGACAGGGGGGCACTGAAGCTTTCTTT
cdr3_aa: CASTRQGGTEAFF

clone_size: -
d_call: -
v_call: TRBV4-1
j_call: TRBJ1-1
cdr3_nt: TGCGCCAGCAGCCAAGATGTCGTGCGGGGTCGGGCTTTCTTT
cdr3_aa: CASSQDVVRGRAFF

clone_size: -
d_call: -
v_call: TRBV7-6
j_call: TRBJ2-3
cdr3_nt: TGTGCCAGCAGCTCAACGGGACTCGGTACAGATACGCAGTATTTT
cdr3_aa: CASSSTGLGTDTQYF

clone_size: -
d_call: TRBD1
v_call: TRBV6-1
j_call: TRBJ1-5
cdr3_nt: TGTGCCAGCAGCGGGGCCGGGACAGGGTTCAATCAGCCCCAGCATTTT
cdr3_aa: CASSGAGTGFNQPQHF

clone_size: -
d_call: -
v_call: TRBV6-2/TRBV6-3
j_call: TRBJ2-2
cdr3_nt: TGTGCCAGCAGCCCCGACAGTTACACCGGGGAGCTGTTTTTT
cdr3_aa: CASSPDSYTGELFF

clone_size: -
d_call: -
v_call: TRBV10-3
j_call: TRBJ2-7
cdr3_nt: TGTGCCATCCGCCCCGGAGATGGTTACGAGCAGTACTTC
cdr3_aa: CAIRPGDGYEQYF

clone_size: few
d_call: -
v_call: TRBV7-8
j_call: TRBJ1-1
cdr3_nt: TGTGCCAGCAGCTTCTCAGGGAGGGAGAGGGCTATGAACACTGAAGCTTTCTTT
cdr3_aa: CASSFSGRERAMNTEAFF

clone_size: once
d_call: TRBD2
v_call: TRBV20-1
j_call: TRBJ2-1
cdr3_nt: TGCAGTGCTTTGAGCGGGAGCTCCTACAATGAGCAGTTCTTC
cdr3_aa: CSALSGSSYNEQFF

clone_size: -
d_call: TRBD1
v_call: TRBV4-3
j_call: TRBJ1-6
cdr3_nt: TGCGCCAGCAGCCAAGATAAGGACGGGACAGGGAATTCACCCCTCCACTTT
cdr3_aa: CASSQDKDGTGNSPLHF

clone_size: -
d_call: -
v_call: TRBV29-1
j_call: TRBJ1-2
cdr3_nt: TGCAGCGTTGAACGGGCTTTAAGCCCCTATGGCTACACCTTC
cdr3_aa: CSVERALSPYGYTF

clone_size: -
d_call: -
v_call: TRBV24-1
j_call: TRBJ2-3
cdr3_nt: TGTGCCACCAGTGAACCCGACAGGATTACAGATACGCAGTATTTT
cdr3_aa: CATSEPDRITDTQYF

clone_size: -
d_call: -
v_call: TRBV29-1
j_call: TRBJ1-4
cdr3_nt: TGCAGCGTTGTGTCCCCCACGCTCCACGGAGAAAAACTGTTTTTT
cdr3_aa: CSVVSPTLHGEKLFF

clone_size: -
d_call: TRBD2
v_call: TRBV19
j_call: TRBJ2-7
cdr3_nt: TGTGCCAGTAGTACAGGGACTAGCGGGAGGGGCGAGCAGTACTTC
cdr3_aa: CASSTGTSGRGEQYF

clone_size: -
d_call: -
v_call: TRBV19
j_call: TRBJ1-2
cdr3_nt: TGTGCCAGTAGACCTCAGAGAGCTAACTATGGCTACACCTTC
cdr3_aa: CASRPQRANYGYTF

clone_size: -
d_call: TRBD1
v_call: TRBV20-1
j_call: TRBJ2-4
cdr3_nt: TGCAGTGCCATAATAGTAGGTGGGCAGGGGGTCAACATTCAGTACTTC
cdr3_aa: CSAIIVGGQGVNIQYF

clone_size: -
d_call: TRBD1
v_call: TRBV6-1
j_call: TRBJ1-5
cdr3_nt: TGTGCCAGCAGTGGAGGACAGGGGGCAAGCAATCAGCCCCAGCATTTT
cdr3_aa: CASSGGQGASNQPQHF

clone_size: once
d_call: -
v_call: TRBV24-1
j_call: TRBJ1-1
cdr3_nt: TGTGCCACCAGTGACTCCGGGAACCAGAACACTGAAGCTTTCTTT
cdr3_aa: CATSDSGNQNTEAFF

clone_size: -
d_call: -
v_call: TRBV7-9
j_call: TRBJ1-6
cdr3_nt: TGTGCCAGCAGCAGCAGGGGTAATTCACCCCTCCACTTT
cdr3_aa: CASSSRGNSPLHF

clone_size: -
d_call: -
v_call: TRBV3-1
j_call: TRBJ2-3
cdr3_nt: TGTGCCAGCAGCCAAGAGTACGCTAGTTTACCAGATACGCAGTATTTT
cdr3_aa: CASSQEYASLPDTQYF

clone_size: few
d_call: -
v_call: TRBV5-4
j_call: TRBJ1-1
cdr3_nt: TGTGCCAGCAGCCAGCCCAGTCGGGACACTGAAGCTTTCTTT
cdr3_aa: CASSQPSRDTEAFF

clone_size: few
d_call: TRBD1
v_call: TRBV27
j_call: TRBJ1-2
cdr3_nt: TGTGCCAGCAGTTTAGGACAGGGGATGGGCTACACCTTC
cdr3_aa: CASSLGQGMGYTF

clone_size: few
d_call: -
v_call: TRBV29-1
j_call: TRBJ1-1
cdr3_nt: TGCAGCGTTGTGGTCAGGGGTATCAGGAGGACTGAAGCTTTCTTT
cdr3_aa: CSVVVRGIRRTEAFF

clone_size: -
d_call: -
v_call: TRBV6-5
j_call: TRBJ2-1
cdr3_nt: TGTGCCAGCAGTTACGGTTGGGCAACATCCTACAATGAGCAGTTCTTC
cdr3_aa: CASSYGWATSYNEQFF

clone_size: -
d_call: TRBD2
v_call: TRBV6-2/TRBV6-3
j_call: TRBJ2-5
cdr3_nt: TGTGCCAGCAGCGCCAGTGGGACTACCGCCACGAGGACCCAGTACTTC
cdr3_aa: CASSASGTTATRTQYF

clone_size: -
d_call: -
v_call: TRBV11-2
j_call: TRBJ2-6
cdr3_nt: TGTGCCAGCAGCCCTGGGTATGGTGGGGCCAACGTCCTGACTTTC
cdr3_aa: CASSPGYGGANVLTF

clone_size: -
d_call: -
v_call: TRBV28
j_call: TRBJ2-3
cdr3_nt: TGTGCCAGCAGTTTAGGGCAGACACGAGATACGCAGTATTTT
cdr3_aa: CASSLGQTRDTQYF

clone_size: -
d_call: -
v_call: TRBV25-1
j_call: TRBJ2-3
cdr3_nt: TGTGCCAGCAGTGGGGCCGGCACCGCCGATGATACGCAGTATTTT
cdr3_aa: CASSGAGTADDTQYF

clone_size: once
d_call: -
v_call: TRBV28
j_call: TRBJ2-7
cdr3_nt: TGTGCCAGCAGCAATGGGGCGGTGGGGCCCTACGAGCAGTACTTC
cdr3_aa: CASSNGAVGPYEQYF

clone_size: once
d_call: -
v_call: TRBV2
j_call: TRBJ2-2
cdr3_nt: TGTGCCAGCAGTGCAGGGGCGGTCACCGGGGAGCTGTTTTTT
cdr3_aa: CASSAGAVTGELFF

clone_size: once
d_call: TRBD1
v_call: TRBV6-2/TRBV6-3
j_call: TRBJ2-3
cdr3_nt: TGTGCCAGCAGGACGGGACAGGGTATATCAGATACGCAGTATTTT
cdr3_aa: CASRTGQGISDTQYF

clone_size: -
d_call: -
v_call: TRBV11-3
j_call: TRBJ2-3
cdr3_nt: TGTGCCAGCAGCTTAGATCGCGGGGGCACAGATACGCAGTATTTT
cdr3_aa: CASSLDRGGTDTQYF

clone_size: -
d_call: -
v_call: TRBV6-1
j_call: TRBJ2-6
cdr3_nt: TGTGCCAGCAACCTCAGGGACTCTGGGGCCAACGTCCTGACTTTC
cdr3_aa: CASNLRDSGANVLTF

clone_size: -
d_call: -
v_call: TRBV28
j_call: TRBJ1-2
cdr3_nt: TGTGCCAGCAGTCCCCCCAGGGATAACTATGGCTACACCTTC
cdr3_aa: CASSPPRDNYGYTF

clone_size: few
d_call: TRBD1
v_call: TRBV20-1
j_call: TRBJ1-1
cdr3_nt: TGCAGTGCTGGCACAGGGGTGAACACTGAAGCTTTCTTT
cdr3_aa: CSAGTGVNTEAFF

clone_size: few
d_call: -
v_call: TRBV19
j_call: TRBJ1-2
cdr3_nt: TGTGCCAGTACCCCGACACAGGGCTATGGCTACACCTTC
cdr3_aa: CASTPTQGYGYTF

clone_size: -
d_call: -
v_call: TRBV5-4
j_call: TRBJ2-5
cdr3_nt: TGTGCCAGCAGCTTTGACCTCCGGTCAGGCTCTCGGATGGAGACCCAGTACTTC
cdr3_aa: CASSFDLRSGSRMETQYF

clone_size: -
d_call: -
v_call: TRBV4-1
j_call: TRBJ2-7
cdr3_nt: TGCGCCAGCAGCCAAGACCCAGGGGCCGAGCAGTACTTC
cdr3_aa: CASSQDPGAEQYF

clone_size: -
d_call: -
v_call: TRBV6-1
j_call: TRBJ2-1
cdr3_nt: TGTGCCAGCAGTGAAATGCCTGGGGGCGAGCAGTTCTTC
cdr3_aa: CASSEMPGGEQFF